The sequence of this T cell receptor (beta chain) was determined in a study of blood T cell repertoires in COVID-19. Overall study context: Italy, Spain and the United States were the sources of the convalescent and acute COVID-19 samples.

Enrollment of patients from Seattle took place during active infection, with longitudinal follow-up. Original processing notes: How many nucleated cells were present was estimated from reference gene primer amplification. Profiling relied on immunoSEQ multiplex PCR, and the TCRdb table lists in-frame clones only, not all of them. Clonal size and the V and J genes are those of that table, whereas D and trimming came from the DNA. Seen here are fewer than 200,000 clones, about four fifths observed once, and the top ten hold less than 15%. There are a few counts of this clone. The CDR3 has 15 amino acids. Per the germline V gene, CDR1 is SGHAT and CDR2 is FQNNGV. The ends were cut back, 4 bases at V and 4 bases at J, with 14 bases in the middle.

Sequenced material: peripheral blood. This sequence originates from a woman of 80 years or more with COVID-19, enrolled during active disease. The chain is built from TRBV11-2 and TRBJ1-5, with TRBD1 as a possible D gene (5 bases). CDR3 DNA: TGTGCCAGCAGCTCCGGACGGGGGGGGAATCAGCCCCAGCATTTT. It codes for CASSSGRGGNQPQHF.